A single sample gave rise to the 3 T cell receptor beta chains below, sequenced in a study of OX40 agonist ivuxolimab in advanced cancers. Sequencing used immunoSEQ multiplex PCR; TCRdb keeps in-frame clones, though not all of them. The sample has some 94,000 clones, 80% to 95% seen once. This specimen consisted of CD4+ or CD8+ T cells sorted from blood, obtained in a trial of the OX40 agonist ivuxolimab. The receptors derive from an adult with an advanced solid tumor such as melanoma, head and neck, liver or kidney cancer.

This chain joins TRBV19 and TRBJ1-5; D unresolved. The CDR3 has 13 amino acids. The germline V and J ends were trimmed by 10 bases and 3 bases, with 13 bases remaining between them. Germline assignment: CDR1 LNHDA and CDR2 SQIVND (reference sequence). The CDR3 reads CATSPKSNQPQHF. DNA for the CDR3: TGTGCCACCTCTCCCAAGTCCAATCAGCCCCAGCATTTT.

The chain carries TRBV29-1 and TRBJ2-7; no clear D. The germline V and J ends were trimmed by 6 bases and 0 bases, with 15 bases remaining between them. The germline CDR1 and CDR2 sequences are SQVTM and ANQGSEA. The CDR3 runs to 14 residues. Here the CDR3 DNA reads TGCAGCGTCCTCGGAAGGAAAAGCTCCTACGAGCAGTACTTC. It specifies CSVLGRKSSYEQYF.

This clone was picked up one time. This chain links TRBV13 with TRBJ2-5; D is perhaps TRBD1 or TRBD2 (5 bases each). Deletions cut 4 bases from V and 4 bases from J, with 16 bases between. The CDR3 has 15 residues. Germline V gives CDR1 PRHDT, CDR2 FYEKMQ (reference sequence). CDR3 nucleotide sequence: TGTGCCAGCAGCTCCCCACGCAGGGCGGGAGAGACCCAGTACTTC. Translating it yields CASSSPRRAGETQYF.